One sample yielded the 21 T cell receptor beta chains listed below, sequenced in a study of blood T cell repertoires in COVID-19. Profiling relied on immunoSEQ multiplex PCR, and the TCRdb table lists in-frame clones only, not all of them. The sample comprises around 260,000 clones, about four fifths of which are singletons, and more than 15% rests with the top ten. Sequencing was performed on peripheral blood. The receptors originated from a person aged 65-85 years with COVID-19, enrolled during active disease.

This clone appeared once. The genes are TRBV30 and TRBJ2-5, with a weak D call TRBD1 (6 bases). Germline V gene sequence: CDR1 GTSNPN, CDR2 SVGIG (reference sequence). The CDR3 runs 11 residues. The germline V and J ends were trimmed by 7 bases and 5 bases, with 11 bases remaining between them. Written as DNA, the CDR3 is TGTGCCTCAGAAAGGGGGGAGACCCAGTACTTC. Protein product: CASERGETQYF.

The V call is TRBV5-1, the J call TRBJ1-4; 12 bases line up with TRBD1. The CDR3 is 15 amino acids. Germline lookup yields CDR1 SGHRS and CDR2 YFSETQ. Unmatched junction bases numbered 3, after V lost 0 bases and J lost 9 bases. The CDR3 protein is CASSLEGQGAQKLFF. The CDR3 region has the DNA TGCGCCAGCAGCTTGGAGGGACAGGGGGCGCAAAAACTGTTTTTT.

The chain couples TRBV24-1 to TRBJ2-1; 8 nucleotides match TRBD2. There are 16 residues in the CDR3. V lost 3 bases to trimming and J lost 12 bases; unmatched junction nucleotides: 15. The germline CDR1 and CDR2 sequences are KGHDR and SFDVKD. The CDR3 DNA is TGTGCCACCAGTGATACCCAGGGGACTAGATTAAAAGTGCAGTTCTTC. It codes for CATSDTQGTRLKVQFF.

The chain couples TRBV30 to TRBJ1-5; perhaps TRBD1 as D (5 bases). Per germline, CDR1 GTSNPN and CDR2 SVGIG (reference sequence). The V gene lost 2 bases and the J gene lost 2 bases, with 10 bases spanning the gap. The CDR3 is made up of 14 amino acids. This CDR3 reads CAWSQGIGNQPQHF. Written as DNA, the CDR3 is TGTGCCTGGAGTCAGGGCATTGGCAATCAGCCCCAGCATTTT.

The CDR3 protein is CASSLGDLAQGTDTQYF. DNA of the CDR3: TGTGCCAGCAGCTTAGGGGATCTAGCCCAAGGCACAGATACGCAGTATTTT. The chain couples TRBV11-2 to TRBJ2-3; tentatively, D is TRBD2 (5 bases). This CDR3 contains 17 residues. Per the germline V gene, CDR1 is SGHAT and CDR2 is FQNNGV. With 1 base removed from V and 1 base from J, the gap between germline ends came to 15 bases.

The chain joins TRBV6-6 to TRBJ2-7; TRBD2 aligns across 7 bases. Germline loops: CDR1 MNHNY, CDR2 SVGAGI (reference sequence). This CDR3 is 15 amino acids long. Trimming cost V 6 bases and J 3 bases; bases outside gene matches: 11. The CDR3 is CASSLGGGSNYEQYF. For the CDR3, the DNA is TGTGCCAGCAGCCTGGGAGGCGGGAGTAACTACGAGCAGTACTTC.

This sequence joins TRBV11-2 and TRBJ1-2; tentative D call: TRBD1 (6 bases). The ends were cut back, 5 bases at V and 1 base at J, with 8 bases in the middle. Germline V gene sequence: CDR1 SGHAT, CDR2 FQNNGV. This CDR3 contains 13 residues. CDR3 coding DNA: TGTGCCAGCAGCAGAGGGGGTAACTATGGCTACACCTTC. Translation gives CASSRGGNYGYTF.

The V and J genes are TRBV18 and TRBJ1-6; D remains unclear. The CDR3 extends over 15 amino acids. Germline values: CDR1 KGHSH, CDR2 LQKENI. Trimming took off 4 bases at V and 8 bases at J, with 15 bases between the two ends. CDR3 nucleotide sequence: TGTGCCAGCTCACTAGCTGGTGTTGCCGATTCACCCCTCCACTTT. Encoded protein: CASSLAGVADSPLHF.

This clone was counted a few times. The chain couples TRBV7-4 to TRBJ1-3; a possible D gene is TRBD1 (6 bases). CDR3 size: 15 residues. Germline V gene data show CDR1 as SGHVT and CDR2 as SQSDAQ. Trimming took off 5 bases at V and 0 bases at J, with 11 bases between the two ends. As DNA, the CDR3 is TGTGCCAGCAGCCGAGGACAGTTCTCTGGAAACACCATATATTTT. It codes for CASSRGQFSGNTIYF.

The V gene is TRBV7-2, the J gene TRBJ1-2, with TRBD1 as a possible D gene (5 bases). Germline CDR1 reads SGHTA; CDR2 reads FQGNSA. V was trimmed by 8 bases and J by 4 bases, leaving 17 bases between them. The CDR3 contains 14 residues. This chain's CDR3 is CASGPMTASYGYTF. The CDR3 bases are TGTGCCAGCGGGCCGATGACAGCGTCCTATGGCTACACCTTC.

The rearrangement links TRBV5-5 to TRBJ1-1; 11 bases match TRBD1. CDR1 is SGHKS and CDR2 is YYEKEE in the germline V gene (reference sequence). The CDR3 loop spans 16 amino acids. V dropped 4 bases and J dropped 3; count of bases not matched to a gene: 8. The CDR3 reads CASSLRTGGKDTEAFF. The CDR3, as DNA: TGTGCCAGCAGCCTCAGGACAGGGGGCAAGGACACTGAAGCTTTCTTT.

This chain connects TRBV19 to TRBJ2-1, with D perhaps TRBD2 (5 bases). The germline V and J ends were trimmed by 5 bases and 0 bases, with 14 bases remaining between them. The CDR3 extends over 16 amino acids. Germline CDR1 reads LNHDA; CDR2 reads SQIVND (reference sequence). CDR3 DNA: TGTGCCAGTAGTGTTGACGGACTTAACTCCTACAATGAGCAGTTCTTC. As protein: CASSVDGLNSYNEQFF.

V and J are TRBV27 and TRBJ2-3, with 11 positions matching TRBD2. Trimming removed 2 bases from V and 0 bases from J; junction bases left unmatched: 7. This CDR3 contains 18 residues. Germline CDR1 is MNHEY and CDR2 is SMNVEV (reference sequence). Here the CDR3 reads CASSLGLAGGFSTDTQYF. DNA for the CDR3: TGTGCCAGCAGTTTAGGGCTAGCGGGGGGATTTAGCACAGATACGCAGTATTTT.

The CDR3 DNA is TGTGCCAGCAGCTCAGCCCATGGCGGGAGGCCAGATACGCAGTATTTT. Protein sequence: CASSSAHGGRPDTQYF. The rearrangement links TRBV7-3 to TRBJ2-3, with 8 bases lining up with TRBD2. Trimming at V came to 4 bases and at J to 4 bases, leaving 10 bases not matched to a gene. Germline V CDR1 and CDR2: SGHTA, FQGTGA. The CDR3 extends over 16 amino acids.

V and J are TRBV27 and TRBJ1-4; D is perhaps TRBD1 (6 bases). V shed 5 bases and J shed 8 bases, with 24 bases lying between them. CDR3 size: 17 residues. CDR1 is MNHEY, CDR2 SMNVEV, per germline (reference sequence). The CDR3 region is CASSRVITGQLFEKLFF. The CDR3 nucleotides are TGTGCCAGCAGTAGAGTCATAACAGGGCAACTCTTCGAAAAACTGTTTTTT.

The chain carries TRBV7-7 and TRBJ2-2, with TRBD1 as a possible D gene (6 bases). Trimming removed 5 bases from V and 0 bases from J, with 16 bases in between. This CDR3 has 17 residues. Germline assignment: CDR1 SSHAT and CDR2 FNYEAQ (reference sequence). The DNA of the CDR3 is TGTGCCAGCAGCCCCGACCTGACAGGCCCGAACACCGGGGAGCTGTTTTTT. It encodes CASSPDLTGPNTGELFF.

The CDR3 nucleotides read TGTGCCAGTAGTAAACAAGGGGCTGGCGACTATGGCTACACCTTC. Amino acid sequence: CASSKQGAGDYGYTF. The chain is built from TRBV19 and TRBJ1-2; perhaps TRBD1 as D (5 bases). The germline CDR1 and CDR2 sequences are LNHDA and SQIVND (reference sequence). V lost 4 bases and J lost 3, with 15 bases in between. The CDR3 spans 15 residues.

For this clone: Other DNA variants within this sample encode the same CDR3. The chain links TRBV6-5 to TRBJ2-7, with 7 bases lining up with TRBD1. Germline V gives CDR1 MNHEY, CDR2 SVGAGI. This CDR3 has 15 residues. V dropped 0 bases and J dropped 3; count of bases not matched to a gene: 5. CDR3 protein: CASSYSRDRSYEQYF. As DNA, the CDR3 is TGTGCCAGCAGTTACTCACGGGACAGAAGCTACGAGCAGTACTTC.

This clone was found a few times. The rearrangement joins TRBV6-5 to TRBJ1-1; no clear D gene. The V gene's germline CDR1 is MNHEY and CDR2 SVGAGI. The CDR3 is 15 amino acids. The V end was cut by 2 bases, the J end by 7 bases, with 17 bases between. The CDR3 here is CASSYGREKGHEAFF. The CDR3 region has the DNA TGTGCCAGCAGTTACGGGAGGGAGAAGGGCCATGAAGCTTTCTTT.

This clone has only one observation. The chain couples TRBV11-2 to TRBJ1-5, with D unclear. The CDR3 is 15 amino acids. Trimming pared 3 bases from V and 3 bases from J, leaving 12 bases between. The germline V gene has CDR1 SGHAT and CDR2 FQNNGV. The CDR3 spells CASSLGPGNNQPQHF. In nucleotides, the CDR3 is TGTGCCAGCAGCTTGGGCCCGGGGAACAATCAGCCCCAGCATTTT.

A note on this clone: Additional DNA sequences in this sample encode the identical CDR3. The chain combines TRBV9 with TRBJ2-3, with D perhaps matching TRBD1 (6 bases). This CDR3 is built from 12 residues. Trimming took 7 bases from V and 12 from J, leaving 18 bases between them. The germline CDR1 and CDR2 sequences are SGDLS and YYNGEE. The CDR3 nucleotides read TGTGCCAGCGAGGATGCCTCGGGGACACAGTATTTT. Translated: CASEDASGTQYF. The full variable domain, its missing parts supplied by reference TRBV9 and TRBJ2-3, is DSGVTQTPKHLITATGQRVTLRCSPRSGDLSVYWYQQSLDQGLQFLIQYYNGEERAKGNILERFSAQQFPDLHSELNLSSLELGDSALYFCASEDASGTQYFGPGTRLTVL.